Shown below are 3 T cell receptor beta chains from a single sample sequenced in a study of blood T cells in healthy people across ages. The authors ran a second PCR of 7 to 11 cycles using a sample-barcoded 5' primer and a J-beta primer mix. TCRdb ran MiXCR on the 5' RACE reads and lists one entry per CDR3 protein. The table lists 1.5 million to 2 million distinct CDR3 sequences, roughly 32% of them singletons. Sequencing was performed on blood. These receptors were obtained from a woman aged 25 to 39 in good health.

The V call is TRBV3-1, the J call TRBJ2-7; TRBD2 aligns across 12 bases. This CDR3 spans 14 amino acids. Germline CDR1 LGHDT, CDR2 YNNKEL (reference sequence). Unmatched junction bases numbered 8, after V lost 8 bases and J lost 6 bases. This CDR3 is CASGWTSGNAEQYF. The CDR3 DNA is TGTGCCAGCGGATGGACTAGCGGGAACGCCGAGCAGTACTTC.

With respect to this clonotype: A much larger clone differs from this one at a single base, so this may be a read error. The conserved phenylalanine or tryptophan is not found at the CDR3 terminus, so this likely reflects a read error. The CDR3 region has the DNA TGTGCCTGGAGTGTCCACTGGTACGAGCAGTACTGC. Amino acid sequence: CAWSVHWYEQYC. V and J are TRBV30 and TRBJ2-7; D is uncertain. CDR3 size: 12 residues. CDR1 is GTSNPN, CDR2 SVGIG, per germline (reference sequence). Trimming shortened V by 0 bases and J by 4 bases, and 7 bases separated the two germline ends.

This clonotype was recorded a few times. The chain joins TRBV28 to TRBJ1-1; tentatively, D is TRBD1 (5 bases). Trimming stripped 6 bases from V and 6 bases from J, with 14 bases between. The CDR3 extends over 13 amino acids. Germline CDR1 MDHEN, CDR2 SYDVKM. The CDR3, as DNA: TGTGCCAGCAGCCTCGACAGCCATGCTGAAGCTTTCTTT. Amino acid sequence: CASSLDSHAEAFF.